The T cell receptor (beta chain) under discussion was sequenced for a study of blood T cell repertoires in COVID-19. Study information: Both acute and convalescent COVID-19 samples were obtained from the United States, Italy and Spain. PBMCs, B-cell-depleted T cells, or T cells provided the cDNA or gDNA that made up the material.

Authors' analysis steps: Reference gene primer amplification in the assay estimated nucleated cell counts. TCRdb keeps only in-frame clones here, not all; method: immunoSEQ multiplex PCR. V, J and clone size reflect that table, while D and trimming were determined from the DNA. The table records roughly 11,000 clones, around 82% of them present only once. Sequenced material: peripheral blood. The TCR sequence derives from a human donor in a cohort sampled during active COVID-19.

CDR3 sequence reads: CASSYSGTGADTQYF. Written as DNA, the CDR3 is TGCGCCAGCAGCTACTCCGGGACAGGGGCAGATACGCAGTATTTT. The V gene is TRBV5-1, the J gene TRBJ2-3; 10 bases agree with TRBD1. The CDR3 has 15 residues. V shed 3 bases and J 4 bases; nucleotides not matched to a gene: 5. Germline V gene sequence: CDR1 SGHRS, CDR2 YFSETQ. The entire variable domain, with the rest obtained from reference TRBV5-1 and TRBJ2-3, is as follows: KAGVTQTPRYLIKTRGQQVTLSCSPISGHRSVSWYQQTPGQGLQFLFEYFSETQRNKGNFPGRFSGRQFSNSRSEMNVSTLELGDSALYLCASSYSGTGADTQYFGPGTRLTVL.